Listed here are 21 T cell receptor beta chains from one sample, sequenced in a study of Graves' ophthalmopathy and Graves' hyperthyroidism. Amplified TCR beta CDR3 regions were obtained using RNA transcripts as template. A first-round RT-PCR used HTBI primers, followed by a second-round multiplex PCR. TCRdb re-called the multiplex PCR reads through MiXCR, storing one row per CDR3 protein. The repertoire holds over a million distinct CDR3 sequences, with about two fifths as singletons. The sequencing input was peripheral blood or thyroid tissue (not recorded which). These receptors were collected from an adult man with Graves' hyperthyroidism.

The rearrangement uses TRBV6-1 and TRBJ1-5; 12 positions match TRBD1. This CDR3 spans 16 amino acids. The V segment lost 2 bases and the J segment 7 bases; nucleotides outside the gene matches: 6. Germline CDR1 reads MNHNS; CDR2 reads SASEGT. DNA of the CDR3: TGTGCCAGCAGTGAATTGGGACAGGGGGCGCGACAGCCCCAGCATTTT. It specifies CASSELGQGARQPQHF.

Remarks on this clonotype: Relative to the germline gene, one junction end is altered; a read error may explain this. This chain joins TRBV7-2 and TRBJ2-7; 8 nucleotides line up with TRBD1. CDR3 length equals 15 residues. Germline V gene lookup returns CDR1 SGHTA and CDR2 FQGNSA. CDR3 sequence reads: CASSQGTGDLWEQYF. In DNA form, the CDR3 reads TGCGCCAGCAGCCAAGGGACAGGCGACCTCTGGGAGCAGTACTTC.

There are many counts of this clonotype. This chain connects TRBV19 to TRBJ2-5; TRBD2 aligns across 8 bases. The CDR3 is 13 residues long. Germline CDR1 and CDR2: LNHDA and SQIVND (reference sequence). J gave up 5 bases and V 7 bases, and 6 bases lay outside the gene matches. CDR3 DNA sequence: TGTGCCAGTATTGGAGCGGGAGACGAGACCCAGTACTTC. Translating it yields CASIGAGDETQYF.

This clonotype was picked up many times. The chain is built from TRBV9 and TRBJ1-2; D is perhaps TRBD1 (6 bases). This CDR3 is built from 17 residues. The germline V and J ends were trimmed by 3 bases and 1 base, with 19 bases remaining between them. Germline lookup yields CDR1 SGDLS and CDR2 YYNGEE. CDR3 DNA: TGTGCCAGCAGCGAGGGACACCGAGCGGGGGGTAACTATGGCTACACCTTC. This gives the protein CASSEGHRAGGNYGYTF.

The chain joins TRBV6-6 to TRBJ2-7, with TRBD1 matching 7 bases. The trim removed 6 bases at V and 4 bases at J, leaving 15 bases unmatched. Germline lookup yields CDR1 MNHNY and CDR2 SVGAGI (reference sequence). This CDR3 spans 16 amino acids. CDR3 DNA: TGTGCCAGCAGCCAAGATCTGTCAGGGGGTCGGTACGAGCAGTACTTC. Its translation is CASSQDLSGGRYEQYF.

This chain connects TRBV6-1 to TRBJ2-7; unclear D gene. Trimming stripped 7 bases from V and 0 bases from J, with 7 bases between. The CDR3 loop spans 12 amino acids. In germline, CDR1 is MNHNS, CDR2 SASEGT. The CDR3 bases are TGTGCCAGCACGGCGTTCTCCTACGAGCAGTACTTC. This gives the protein CASTAFSYEQYF.

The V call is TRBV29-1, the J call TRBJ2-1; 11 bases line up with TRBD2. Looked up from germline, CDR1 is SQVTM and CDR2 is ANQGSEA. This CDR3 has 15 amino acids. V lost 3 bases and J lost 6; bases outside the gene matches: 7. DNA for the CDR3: TGCAGCGTTGAGGCTAGCGGGAGGCTAGGCAATGAGCAGTTCTTC. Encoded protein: CSVEASGRLGNEQFF.

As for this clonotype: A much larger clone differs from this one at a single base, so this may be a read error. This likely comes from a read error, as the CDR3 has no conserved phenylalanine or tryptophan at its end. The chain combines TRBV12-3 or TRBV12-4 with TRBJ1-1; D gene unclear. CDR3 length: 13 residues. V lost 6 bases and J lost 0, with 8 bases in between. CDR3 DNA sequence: TGTGCCAGCAGCACTCGACTGAACACTGAAGCTTTCCTT. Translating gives CASSTRLNTEAFL.

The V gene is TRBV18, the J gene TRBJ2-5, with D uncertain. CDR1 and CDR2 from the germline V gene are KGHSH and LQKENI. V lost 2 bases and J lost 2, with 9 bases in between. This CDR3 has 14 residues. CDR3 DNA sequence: TGTGCCAGCTCACCAAGGGCAGCTCAAGAGACCCAGTACTTC. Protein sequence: CASSPRAAQETQYF.

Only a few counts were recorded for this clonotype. The CDR3 sequence is CSAREVLYEQYF. The CDR3, as DNA: TGCAGTGCTAGAGAGGTTCTCTACGAGCAGTACTTC. The J gene is TRBJ2-7, the V gene TRBV20-1; unclear D gene. V lost 0 bases to trimming and J lost 3 bases, with 6 bases between them. Germline-derived CDR1 and CDR2 are DFQATT and SNEGSKA (reference sequence). The CDR3 loop spans 12 amino acids.

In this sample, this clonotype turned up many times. The CDR3 sequence: CASSSGPGGAGEQYF. DNA of the CDR3: TGTGCCAGCAGCTCAGGGCCAGGGGGAGCGGGCGAGCAGTACTTC. The chain has TRBV9 and TRBJ2-7, with D possibly matching TRBD1 (7 bases). CDR1 is SGDLS, CDR2 YYNGEE, per germline. With 4 bases removed from V and 6 bases from J, the gap between germline ends came to 20 bases. This CDR3 is 15 amino acids long.

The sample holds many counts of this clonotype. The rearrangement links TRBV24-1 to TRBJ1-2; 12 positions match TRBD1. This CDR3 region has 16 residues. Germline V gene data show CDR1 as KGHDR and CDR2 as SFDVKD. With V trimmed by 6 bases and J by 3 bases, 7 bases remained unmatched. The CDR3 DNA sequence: TGTGCCACCAGTTCCGGGACAGGGGGCGCATACTATGGCTACACCTTC. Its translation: CATSSGTGGAYYGYTF.

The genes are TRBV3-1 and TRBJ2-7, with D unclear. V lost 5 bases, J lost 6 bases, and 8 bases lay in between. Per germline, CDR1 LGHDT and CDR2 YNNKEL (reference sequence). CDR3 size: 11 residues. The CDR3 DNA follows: TGTGCCAGCAGCAGGGTAAGCGAGCAGTACTTC. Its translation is CASSRVSEQYF.

CDR3 loop: CASSLVGFYGYTF. In DNA, the CDR3 is TGTGCCAGCAGCTTAGTTGGTTTCTATGGCTACACCTTC. The genes are TRBV5-8 and TRBJ1-2; no clear D gene. The CDR3 has 13 amino acids. Deletions cut 2 bases from V and 4 bases from J, with 9 bases between. Per germline, CDR1 SGHTS and CDR2 YDEGEE.

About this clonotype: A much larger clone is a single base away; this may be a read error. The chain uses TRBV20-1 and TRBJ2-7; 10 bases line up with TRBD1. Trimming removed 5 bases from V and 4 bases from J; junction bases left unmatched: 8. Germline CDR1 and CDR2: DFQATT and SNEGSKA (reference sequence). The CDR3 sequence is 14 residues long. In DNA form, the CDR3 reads TGCAGTGCTGAGGACAGGGGGGACCCTTACGAGCAGTACTTC. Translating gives CSAEDRGDPYEQYF.

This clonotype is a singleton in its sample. In DNA form, the CDR3 reads TGCGCCAGCAGCCCGGGACTGCACTCTGGAAACACCATATATTTT. Protein product: CASSPGLHSGNTIYF. The genes are TRBV5-1 and TRBJ1-3; D might be TRBD1 (5 bases). This CDR3 is 15 amino acids long. Per the germline V gene, CDR1 is SGHRS and CDR2 is YFSETQ. Trimming left V 4 bases short and J 0 bases short, with 11 bases between.

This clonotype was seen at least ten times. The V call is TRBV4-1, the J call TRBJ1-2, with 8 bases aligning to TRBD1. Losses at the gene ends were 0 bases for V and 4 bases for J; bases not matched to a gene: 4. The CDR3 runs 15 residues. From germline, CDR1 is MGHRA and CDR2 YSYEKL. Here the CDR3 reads CASSQDTDRAYGYTF. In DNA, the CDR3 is TGCGCCAGCAGCCAAGACACGGACAGGGCCTATGGCTACACCTTC.

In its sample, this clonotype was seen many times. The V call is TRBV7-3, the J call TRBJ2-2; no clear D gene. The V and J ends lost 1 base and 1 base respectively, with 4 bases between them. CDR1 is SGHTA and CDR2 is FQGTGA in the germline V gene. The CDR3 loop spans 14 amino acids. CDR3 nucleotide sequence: TGTGCCAGCAGCTTAAACCTGAACACCGGGGAGCTGTTTTTT. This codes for CASSLNLNTGELFF.

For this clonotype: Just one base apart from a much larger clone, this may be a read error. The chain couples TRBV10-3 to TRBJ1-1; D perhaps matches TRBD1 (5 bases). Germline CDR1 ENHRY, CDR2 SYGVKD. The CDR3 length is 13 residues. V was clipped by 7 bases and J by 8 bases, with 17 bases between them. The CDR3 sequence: CAIMAGPGTEAFF. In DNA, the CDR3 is TGTGCCATCATGGCAGGGCCGGGGACCGAAGCTTTCTTT.

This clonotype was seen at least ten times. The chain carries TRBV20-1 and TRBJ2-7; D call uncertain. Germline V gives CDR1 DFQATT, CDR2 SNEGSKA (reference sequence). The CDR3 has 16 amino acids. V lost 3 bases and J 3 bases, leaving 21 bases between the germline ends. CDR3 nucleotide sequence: TGCAGTGCTAGTCCGACTTCAAAACCGACACACTACGAGCAGTACTTC. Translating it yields CSASPTSKPTHYEQYF.

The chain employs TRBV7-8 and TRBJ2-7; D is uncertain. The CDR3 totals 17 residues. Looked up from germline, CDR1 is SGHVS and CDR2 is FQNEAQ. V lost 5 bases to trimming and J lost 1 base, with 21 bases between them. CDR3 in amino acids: CASSRLIGTVGSYEQYF. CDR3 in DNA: TGTGCCAGCAGCCGCCTAATAGGCACAGTGGGTTCCTACGAGCAGTACTTC.